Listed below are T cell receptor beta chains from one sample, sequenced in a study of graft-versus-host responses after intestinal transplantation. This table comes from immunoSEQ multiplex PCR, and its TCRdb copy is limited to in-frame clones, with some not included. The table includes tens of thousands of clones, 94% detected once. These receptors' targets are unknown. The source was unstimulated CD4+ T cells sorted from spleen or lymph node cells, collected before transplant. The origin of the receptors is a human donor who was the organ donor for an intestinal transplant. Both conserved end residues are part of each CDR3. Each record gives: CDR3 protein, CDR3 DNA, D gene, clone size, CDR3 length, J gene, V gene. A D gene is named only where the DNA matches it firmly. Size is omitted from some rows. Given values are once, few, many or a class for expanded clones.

CASSTHHYLTNEKLFF TGTGCCAGTAGTACGCACCACTATCTAACTAATGAAAAACTGTTTTTT NA NA 16 TRBJ1-4 TRBV19
CASSMGTSGDNEQFF TGTGCCAGCAGTATGGGGACTAGCGGGGACAATGAGCAGTTCTTC TRBD2 NA 15 TRBJ2-1 TRBV27
CASSLNTGELFF TGTGCCAGCAGCCTGAACACCGGGGAGCTGTTTTTT NA NA 12 TRBJ2-2 TRBV9
CASSRVNYNEQFF TGTGCCAGCAGTCGTGTGAACTACAATGAGCAGTTCTTC NA NA 13 TRBJ2-1 TRBV6-5
CASSFERGIGSPLHF TGTGCCAGCAGTTTCGAACGGGGGATCGGATCACCCCTCCACTTT NA NA 15 TRBJ1-6 TRBV27
CASSPDRNYEQYF TGTGCCAGCTCACCGGACAGGAACTACGAGCAGTACTTC TRBD1 NA 13 TRBJ2-7 TRBV18
CASGWDSGLSGANVLTF TGTGCCAGCGGTTGGGACTCGGGCCTTTCTGGGGCCAACGTCCTGACTTTC NA NA 17 TRBJ2-6 TRBV2
CASSLRPGVGANVLTF TGTGCCAGCAGCTTACGGCCCGGGGTTGGGGCCAACGTCCTGACTTTC NA NA 16 TRBJ2-6 TRBV5-6
CASSQVKIAGGRETQYF TGTGCCAGCAGCCAAGTAAAGATAGCGGGGGGGCGAGAGACCCAGTACTTC TRBD2 NA 17 TRBJ2-5 TRBV4-2
CASSYGTGGAKDYGYTF TGTGCCAGCAGCTACGGGACAGGGGGCGCCAAGGACTATGGCTACACCTTC TRBD1 NA 17 TRBJ1-2 TRBV5-6
CASSLVLMNTEAFF TGTGCCAGCAGCTTAGTGCTTATGAACACTGAAGCTTTCTTT NA NA 14 TRBJ1-1 TRBV7-9
CASSQEGHTYNEQFF TGCGCCAGCAGCCAAGAGGGACATACATACAATGAGCAGTTCTTC NA NA 15 TRBJ2-1 TRBV4-3
CASSLAGAAETQYF TGCGCCAGCAGCTTGGCGGGGGCAGCAGAGACCCAGTACTTC NA NA 14 TRBJ2-5 TRBV5-1
CASSLRSGTTEAFF TGTGCCAGCAGTCTTCGGTCCGGGACGACTGAAGCTTTCTTT NA NA 14 TRBJ1-1 TRBV11-2
CAWSTDPEQYF TGTGCCTGGAGTACCGATCCCGAGCAGTACTTC NA NA 11 TRBJ2-7 TRBV30
CASSLVVDTDTQYF TGCGCCAGCAGCTTGGTCGTTGACACAGATACGCAGTATTTT NA NA 14 TRBJ2-3 TRBV5-1
CASSRDRNTEAFF TGTGCCAGCAGCAGAGATAGGAACACTGAAGCTTTCTTT NA NA 13 TRBJ1-1 TRBV11-2
CASSLAGSYEQYF TGTGCCAGCTCACTAGCGGGCTCCTACGAGCAGTACTTC TRBD2 NA 13 TRBJ2-7 TRBV18
CAWSVLSGVNSPLHF TGTGCCTGGAGTGTACTATCAGGAGTCAATTCACCCCTCCACTTT NA NA 15 TRBJ1-6 TRBV30
CASSIPSGGAGLSTDTQYF TGTGCCAGCAGCATCCCGTCGGGGGGCGCAGGGCTAAGCACAGATACGCAGTATTTT NA NA 19 TRBJ2-3 TRBV21-1
CASSQVANNYGYTF TGCGCCAGCAGCCAAGTAGCTAATAACTATGGCTACACCTTC NA NA 14 TRBJ1-2 TRBV4-1
CASSLVPSSYEQYF TGTGCCAGCAGCTTAGTGCCGAGCTCCTACGAGCAGTACTTC NA NA 14 TRBJ2-7 TRBV7-3
CASSLRRGGQTDTQYF TGTGCCAGCAGCTTACGGCGCGGGGGCCAAACAGATACGCAGTATTTT NA NA 16 TRBJ2-3 TRBV7-2
CASSLGQGTGEKLFF TGTGCCAGTAGTCTGGGACAGGGGACGGGAGAAAAACTGTTTTTT TRBD1 NA 15 TRBJ1-4 TRBV19
CSAPRGLEAFF TGCAGTGCTCCGAGGGGCCTTGAAGCTTTCTTT NA NA 11 TRBJ1-1 TRBV20-1
CASSLTGNQPQHF TGTGCCAGCAGCTTGACAGGCAATCAGCCCCAGCATTTT NA once 13 TRBJ1-5 TRBV5-6
CASSSLGGDYGYTF TGCGCCAGCAGCAGCTTGGGAGGGGACTATGGCTACACCTTC NA NA 14 TRBJ1-2 TRBV5-1
CASSVAGQGYNEQFF TGTGCCAGCAGCGTAGCGGGACAGGGATACAATGAGCAGTTCTTC TRBD1 NA 15 TRBJ2-1 TRBV9
CASNGPGEGGGYTF TGTGCCAGCAATGGCCCCGGTGAGGGAGGAGGCTACACCTTC NA once 14 TRBJ1-2 TRBV2
CASSWGGGAPRAGNTIYF TGTGCCAGCAGCTGGGGAGGGGGGGCCCCAAGGGCTGGAAACACCATATATTTT NA NA 18 TRBJ1-3 TRBV7-2
CASSLAARLYNSPLHF TGTGCCAGCAGCTTAGCCGCCCGGTTGTATAATTCACCCCTCCACTTT NA NA 16 TRBJ1-6 TRBV11-3
CASSVNSAGTVSYTF TGTGCCAGCAGCGTAAATAGTGCGGGGACAGTCAGTTACACCTTC TRBD1 NA 15 TRBJ1-2 TRBV9
CASSLTSGDNYGYTF TGTGCCAGCAGCTTAACGTCAGGAGATAACTATGGCTACACCTTC NA NA 15 TRBJ1-2 TRBV7-2
CAWSLKGGETQYF TGTGCCTGGAGTCTTAAGGGAGGGGAGACCCAGTACTTC TRBD2 NA 13 TRBJ2-5 TRBV30
CASYRSTGENEKLFF TGTGCCAGCTACCGTTCGACAGGAGAAAATGAAAAACTGTTTTTT NA NA 15 TRBJ1-4 TRBV6-5
CASSGDVYGYTF TGTGCCAGTAGTGGGGACGTCTATGGCTACACCTTC NA NA 12 TRBJ1-2 TRBV19
CASSSRTGDYEQYF TGTGCCAGCAGTTCAAGGACAGGGGACTACGAGCAGTACTTC TRBD1 once 14 TRBJ2-7 TRBV2
CVSSLVLGAPTDTQYF TGTGTCAGCAGCTTAGTGCTGGGGGCGCCCACAGATACGCAGTATTTT NA NA 16 TRBJ2-3 TRBV7-9
CAISESFPEQYF TGTGCCATCAGTGAGTCATTTCCCGAGCAGTACTTC NA NA 12 TRBJ2-7 TRBV10-3
CASSQDRTANQPQHF TGCGCCAGCAGCCAAGATCGGACGGCCAATCAGCCCCAGCATTTT NA NA 15 TRBJ1-5 TRBV4-1
CATCKEVDTEAFF TGTGCCACATGCAAGGAGGTGGACACTGAAGCTTTCTTT NA NA 13 TRBJ1-1 TRBV10-3
CASSPPRTGGHLENIQYF TGTGCCAGCTCACCACCACGCACAGGGGGCCATTTGGAAAACATTCAGTACTTC TRBD1 NA 18 TRBJ2-4 TRBV18
CASSPPGGSSYNEQFF TGTGCCAGCAGCCCCCCAGGGGGCAGCTCCTACAATGAGCAGTTCTTC TRBD1 NA 16 TRBJ2-1 TRBV7-3
CASSPAGEYEQYF TGTGCCAGCTCACCTGCAGGTGAGTACGAGCAGTACTTC NA NA 13 TRBJ2-7 TRBV18
CASSLQGPGNTIYF TGTGCCAGCAGTTTACAGGGGCCTGGAAACACCATATATTTT TRBD1 NA 14 TRBJ1-3 TRBV6-5
CASSFDGGQPQHF TGTGCCAGCAGCTTTGACGGAGGTCAGCCCCAGCATTTT NA once 13 TRBJ1-5 TRBV7-9
CASSQLSGQGPYEQYF TGTGCCAGCAGCCAGTTGTCTGGACAGGGGCCCTACGAGCAGTACTTC TRBD1 NA 16 TRBJ2-7 TRBV16
CASSILPGLAGDMETQYF TGTGCCAGCAGCATACTACCGGGACTAGCGGGGGATATGGAGACCCAGTACTTC TRBD2 NA 18 TRBJ2-5 TRBV7-2
CATSRDRAGTGLGGYTF TGTGCCACCAGCAGAGATCGTGCGGGTACAGGGCTGGGGGGCTACACCTTC NA once 17 TRBJ1-2 TRBV15
CASSYRLAGRNNEQFF TGTGCCAGCAGCTATCGACTAGCGGGCAGGAACAATGAGCAGTTCTTC TRBD2 NA 16 TRBJ2-1 TRBV5-6
CASSLIQGFNEPSYEQYF TGTGCCAGCAGCTTAATACAGGGGTTCAATGAGCCATCCTACGAGCAGTACTTC TRBD1 once 18 TRBJ2-7 TRBV11-3